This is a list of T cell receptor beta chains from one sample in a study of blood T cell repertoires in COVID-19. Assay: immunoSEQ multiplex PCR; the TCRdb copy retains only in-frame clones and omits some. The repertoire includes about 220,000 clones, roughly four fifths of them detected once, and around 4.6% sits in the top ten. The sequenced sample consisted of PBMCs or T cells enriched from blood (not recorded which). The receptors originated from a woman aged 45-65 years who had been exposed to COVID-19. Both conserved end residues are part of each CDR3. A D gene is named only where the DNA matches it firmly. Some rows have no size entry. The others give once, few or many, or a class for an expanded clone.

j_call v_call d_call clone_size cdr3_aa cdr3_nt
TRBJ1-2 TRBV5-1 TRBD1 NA CASSTIARGDYGYTF TGCGCCAGCAGCACCATAGCCAGGGGGGACTATGGCTACACCTTC
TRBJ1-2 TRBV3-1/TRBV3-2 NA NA CASSPLDSYGYTF TGTGCCAGCAGCCCCTTGGACAGCTATGGCTACACCTTC
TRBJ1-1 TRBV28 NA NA CASSPVGRRTEAFF TGTGCCAGCAGCCCCGTGGGGCGACGGACTGAAGCTTTCTTT
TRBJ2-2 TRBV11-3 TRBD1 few CASSSGQGATGELFF TGTGCCAGCAGCTCAGGACAGGGGGCAACCGGGGAGCTGTTTTTT
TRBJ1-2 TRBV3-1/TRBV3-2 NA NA CASSQEGGIYGYTF TGTGCCAGCAGCCAAGAAGGCGGAATCTATGGCTACACCTTC
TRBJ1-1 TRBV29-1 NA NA CSVGVAGGRNTEAFF TGCAGCGTTGGGGTCGCGGGGGGACGGAACACTGAAGCTTTCTTT
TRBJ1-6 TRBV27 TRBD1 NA CASSWARQGSYNSPLHF TGTGCCAGCTCCTGGGCCCGACAGGGGTCCTATAATTCACCCCTCCACTTT
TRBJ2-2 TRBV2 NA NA CASSDGGIDTGELFF TGTGCCAGCAGTGACGGAGGGATCGACACCGGGGAGCTGTTTTTT
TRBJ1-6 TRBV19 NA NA CASSNSGDSPLHF TGTGCCAGTAGTAATTCAGGGGATTCACCCCTCCACTTT
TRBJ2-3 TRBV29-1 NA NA CSVESRQGSDTQYF TGCAGCGTTGAGAGTCGGCAGGGGTCAGATACGCAGTATTTT
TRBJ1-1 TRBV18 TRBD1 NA CASSMIGDRPTEAFF TGTGCCAGCTCAATGATCGGGGACAGGCCCACTGAAGCTTTCTTT
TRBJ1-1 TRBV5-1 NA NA CASSTNQGKVAEAFF TGCGCCAGCAGCACCAACCAGGGAAAGGTCGCTGAAGCTTTCTTT
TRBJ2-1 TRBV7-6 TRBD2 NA CASSLGLAGGSSSYNEQFF TGTGCCAGCAGCTTAGGACTAGCGGGGGGTTCCTCCTCCTACAATGAGCAGTTCTTC
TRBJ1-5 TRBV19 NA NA CASSMRSRGDNQPQHF TGTGCCAGTAGTATGAGGTCCAGGGGTGATAATCAGCCCCAGCATTTT
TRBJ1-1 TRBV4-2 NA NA CASTQPVAYNPVGLLRKTEAFF TGTGCCAGCACCCAACCGGTAGCTTATAACCCGGTCGGACTCCTACGGAAGACTGAAGCTTTCTTT
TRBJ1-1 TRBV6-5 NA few CASRVQGQFTEAFF TGTGCCAGCAGGGTTCAGGGGCAGTTTACTGAAGCTTTCTTT
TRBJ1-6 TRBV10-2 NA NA CASSRGPGHSPLHF TGCGCCAGCAGTCGGGGTCCTGGACATTCACCCCTCCACTTT
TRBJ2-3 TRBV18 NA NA CASSPGDFTDTQYF TGTGCCAGCTCACCAGGCGACTTCACAGATACGCAGTATTTT
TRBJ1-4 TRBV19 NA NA CASSRSATNEKLFF TGTGCCAGTAGTAGGAGTGCAACTAATGAAAAACTGTTTTTT
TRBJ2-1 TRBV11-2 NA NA CASSFRRHDEQFF TGTGCCAGCAGCTTCCGCAGGCACGATGAGCAGTTCTTC
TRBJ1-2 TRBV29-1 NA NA CSVESQFYGYTF TGCAGCGTTGAGTCTCAGTTCTATGGCTACACCTTC
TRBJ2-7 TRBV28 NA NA CASSLSRFPYEQYF TGTGCCAGCAGTTTAAGCAGGTTCCCCTACGAGCAGTACTTC
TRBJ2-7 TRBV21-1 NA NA CASSRQGASYEQYF TGTGCCAGCAGCAGACAGGGGGCCTCCTACGAGCAGTACTTC
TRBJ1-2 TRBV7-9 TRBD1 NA CASSFQGTGNYGYTF TGTGCCAGCAGCTTCCAGGGGACAGGGAACTATGGCTACACCTTC